What follows describes a single TCR beta chain. Its cognate antigen has yet to be identified. One base away there is no much larger clone; base qualities are not given. The sample belongs to a study of control samples from healthy donors and cancer patients (dated by TCRdb to about 2020). Library prep was done by the immunoSEQ multiplex PCR assay. In its TCRdb copy, this immuneACCESS table keeps in-frame sequences only and misses some clones. Where compared with another copy, unresolved V genes explain less than half of these, and the others have no known cause. The sample contains 75,000 to 95,000 clones, approximately 84% of them found a single time. About 38% of the sample belongs to the ten largest clones. The junction shows trimming of 0 bases on V and 3 bases on J, plus 13 bases between the germline ends. The CDR3, from cysteine to phenylalanine, totals 16 residues. The retained sequence is limited to the CDR3, 48 bases, with the frame set at the first base. CDR1 and CDR2, looked up from the germline V gene (reference sequence), are LGHDT and YNNKEL.

The chain couples TRBV3-1 (or the pseudogene TRBV3-2) to TRBJ2-3; the D gene is perhaps TRBD2, on 5 matching bases. The TCR was taken from a man in his sixties or seventies with lung cancer. The sequenced sample consisted of PBMCs. The DNA sequence is TGTGCCAGCAGCCAAGAGTCGGGGTTGAGGACAGATACGCAGTATTTT. It specifies CASSQESGLRTDTQYF.